This TCR beta chain appears in the sequencing data of a study of shared clonotypes between healthy human individuals. The assay was immunoSEQ multiplex PCR, and TCRdb's table has in-frame clones only and misses some. The table records about 2 million clones, about 95% of them present only once. The CDR3 runs 16 residues. The germline V gene encodes CDR1 MGHRA and CDR2 YSYEKL. As for this clone: A much more abundant neighbour one base away suggests this may be a read error.

The chain uses TRBV4-1 and TRBJ1-6; D is undetermined. This receptor was obtained from a man aged 18 to 29 in good health. The sequenced sample consisted of naive CD4+ T cells sorted from blood. The subset here: CD45RA+ positively selected. CDR3 DNA sequence: TGCGCCAGCAGTCTCGGATTCTTTACTGGGAATTCACCCCCCCACTTT. Protein: CASSLGFFTGNSPPHF.